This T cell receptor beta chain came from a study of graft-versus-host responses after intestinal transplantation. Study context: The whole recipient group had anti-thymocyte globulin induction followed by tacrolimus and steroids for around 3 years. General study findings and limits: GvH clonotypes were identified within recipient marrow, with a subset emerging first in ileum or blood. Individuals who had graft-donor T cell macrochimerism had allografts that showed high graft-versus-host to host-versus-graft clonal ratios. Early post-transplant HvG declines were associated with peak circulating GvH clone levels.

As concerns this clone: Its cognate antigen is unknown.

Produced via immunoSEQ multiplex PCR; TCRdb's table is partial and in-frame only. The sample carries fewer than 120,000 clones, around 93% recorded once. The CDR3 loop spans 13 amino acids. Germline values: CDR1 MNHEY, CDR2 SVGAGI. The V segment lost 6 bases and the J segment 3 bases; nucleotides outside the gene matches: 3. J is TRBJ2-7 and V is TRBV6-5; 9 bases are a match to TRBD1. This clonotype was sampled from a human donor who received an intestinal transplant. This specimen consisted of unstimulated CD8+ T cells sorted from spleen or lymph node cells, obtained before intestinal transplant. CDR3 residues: CASRRTGVYEQYF. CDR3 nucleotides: TGTGCCAGCAGGAGGACAGGGGTCTACGAGCAGTACTTC.